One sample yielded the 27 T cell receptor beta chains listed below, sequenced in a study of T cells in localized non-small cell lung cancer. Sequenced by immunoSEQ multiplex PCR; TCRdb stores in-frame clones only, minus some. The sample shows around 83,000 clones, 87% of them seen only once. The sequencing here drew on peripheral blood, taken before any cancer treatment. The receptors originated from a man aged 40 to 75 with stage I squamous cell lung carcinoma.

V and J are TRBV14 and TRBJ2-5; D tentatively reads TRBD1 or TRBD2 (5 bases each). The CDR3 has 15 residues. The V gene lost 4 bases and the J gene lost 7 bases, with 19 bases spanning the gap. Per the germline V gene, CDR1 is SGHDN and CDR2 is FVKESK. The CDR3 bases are TGTGCCAGCAGCCCGCCGGGACGATCTGTCGGGACCCAGTACTTC. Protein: CASSPPGRSVGTQYF.

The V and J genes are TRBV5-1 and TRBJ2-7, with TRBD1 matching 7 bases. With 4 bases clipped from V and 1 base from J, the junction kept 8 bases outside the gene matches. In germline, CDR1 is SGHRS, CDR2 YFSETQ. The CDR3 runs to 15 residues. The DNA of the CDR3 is TGCGCCAGCAGCCCAGGGGACAGACTTTCCTACGAGCAGTACTTC. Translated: CASSPGDRLSYEQYF.

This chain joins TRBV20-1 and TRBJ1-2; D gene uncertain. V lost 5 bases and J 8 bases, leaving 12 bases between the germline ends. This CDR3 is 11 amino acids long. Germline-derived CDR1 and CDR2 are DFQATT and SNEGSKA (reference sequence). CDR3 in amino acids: CSAPGREGYTF. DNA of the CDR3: TGCAGTGCTCCTGGTCGGGAGGGCTACACCTTC.

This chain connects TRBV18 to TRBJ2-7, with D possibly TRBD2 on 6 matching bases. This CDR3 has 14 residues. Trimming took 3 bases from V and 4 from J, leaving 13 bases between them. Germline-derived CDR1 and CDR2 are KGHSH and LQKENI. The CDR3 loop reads CASSPSGLPYEQYF. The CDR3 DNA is TGTGCCAGCTCACCGTCGGGACTTCCGTACGAGCAGTACTTC.

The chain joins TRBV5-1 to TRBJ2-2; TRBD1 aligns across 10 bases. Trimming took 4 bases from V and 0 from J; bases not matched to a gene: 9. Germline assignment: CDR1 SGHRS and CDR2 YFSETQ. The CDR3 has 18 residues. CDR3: CASSPRQGAIANTGELFF. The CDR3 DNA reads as TGCGCCAGCAGCCCTCGACAGGGGGCAATCGCGAACACCGGGGAGCTGTTTTTT.

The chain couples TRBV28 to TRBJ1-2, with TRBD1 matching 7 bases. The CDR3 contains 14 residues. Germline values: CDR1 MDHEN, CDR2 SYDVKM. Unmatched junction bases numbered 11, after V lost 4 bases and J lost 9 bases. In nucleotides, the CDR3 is TGTGCCAGCAGTTCGGGACAGCCGGCTTTGAGCTACACCTTC. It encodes CASSSGQPALSYTF.

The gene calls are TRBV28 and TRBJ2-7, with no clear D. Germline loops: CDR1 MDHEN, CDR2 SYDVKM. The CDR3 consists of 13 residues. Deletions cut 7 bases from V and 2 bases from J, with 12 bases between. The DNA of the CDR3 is TGTGCCAGCACCGAGACACCGACCTACGAGCAGTACTTC. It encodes CASTETPTYEQYF.

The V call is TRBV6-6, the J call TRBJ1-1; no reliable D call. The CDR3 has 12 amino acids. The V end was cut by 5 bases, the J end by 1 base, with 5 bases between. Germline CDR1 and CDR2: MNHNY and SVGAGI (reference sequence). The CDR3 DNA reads TGTGCCAGCAGTCCTCAGAACACTGAAGCTTTCTTT. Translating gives CASSPQNTEAFF.

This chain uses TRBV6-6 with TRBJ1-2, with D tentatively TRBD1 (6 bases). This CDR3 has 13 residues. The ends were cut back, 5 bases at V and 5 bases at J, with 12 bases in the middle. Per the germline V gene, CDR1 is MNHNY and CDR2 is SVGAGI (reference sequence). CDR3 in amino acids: CASSPGQQYGYTF. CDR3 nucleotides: TGTGCCAGCAGTCCAGGACAGCAATATGGCTACACCTTC.

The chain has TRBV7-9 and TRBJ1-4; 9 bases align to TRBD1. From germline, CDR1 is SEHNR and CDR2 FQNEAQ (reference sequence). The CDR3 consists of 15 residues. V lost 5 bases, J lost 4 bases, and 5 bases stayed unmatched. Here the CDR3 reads CASSMTGGINEKLFF. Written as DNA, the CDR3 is TGTGCCAGCAGCATGACAGGGGGGATTAATGAAAAACTGTTTTTT.

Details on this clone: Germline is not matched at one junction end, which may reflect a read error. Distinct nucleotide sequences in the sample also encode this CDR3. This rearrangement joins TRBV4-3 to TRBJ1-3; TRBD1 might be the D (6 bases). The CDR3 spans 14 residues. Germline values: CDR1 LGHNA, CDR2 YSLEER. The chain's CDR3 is CASSQQGYGNTIYF. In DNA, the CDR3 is TGCGCCAGCAGCCAACAGGGGTATGGAAATACCATATATTTT.

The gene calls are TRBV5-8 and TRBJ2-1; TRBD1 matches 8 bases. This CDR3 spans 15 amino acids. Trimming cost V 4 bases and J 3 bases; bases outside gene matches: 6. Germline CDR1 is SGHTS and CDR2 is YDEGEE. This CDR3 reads CASSDRQGIYNEQFF. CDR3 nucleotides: TGTGCCAGCAGCGACAGACAGGGGATCTACAATGAGCAGTTCTTC.

The CDR3 DNA reads as TGCGCCAGCAGCCAAGATAGGGGGAGAACTAATGAAAAACTGTTTTTT. As protein: CASSQDRGRTNEKLFF. The chain is built from TRBV4-1 and TRBJ1-4; maybe TRBD1 (6 bases). V shed 0 bases and J shed 1 base, with 9 bases lying between them. The CDR3 is made up of 16 amino acids. Germline V gives CDR1 MGHRA, CDR2 YSYEKL.

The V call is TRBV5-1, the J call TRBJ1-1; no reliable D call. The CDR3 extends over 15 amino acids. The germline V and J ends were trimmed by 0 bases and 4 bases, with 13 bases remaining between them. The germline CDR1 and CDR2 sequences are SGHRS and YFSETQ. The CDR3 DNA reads TGCGCCAGCAGCTTGGGGAGTGGGTCAGTCACTGAAGCTTTCTTT. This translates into CASSLGSGSVTEAFF. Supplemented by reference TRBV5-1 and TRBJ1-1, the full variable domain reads KAGVTQTPRYLIKTRGQQVTLSCSPISGHRSVSWYQQTPGQGLQFLFEYFSETQRNKGNFPGRFSGRQFSNSRSEMNVSTLELGDSALYLCASSLGSGSVTEAFFGQGTRLTVV.

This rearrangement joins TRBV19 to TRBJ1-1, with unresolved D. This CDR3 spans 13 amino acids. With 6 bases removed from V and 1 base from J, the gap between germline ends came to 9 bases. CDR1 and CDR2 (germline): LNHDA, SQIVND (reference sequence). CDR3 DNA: TGTGCCAGTAGAGACTTGGGGAACACTGAAGCTTTCTTT. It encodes CASRDLGNTEAFF.

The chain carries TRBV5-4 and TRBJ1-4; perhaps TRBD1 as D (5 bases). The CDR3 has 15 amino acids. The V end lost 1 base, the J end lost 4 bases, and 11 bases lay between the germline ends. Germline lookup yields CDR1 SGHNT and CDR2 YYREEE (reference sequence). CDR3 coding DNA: TGTGCCAGCAGCTTGTTGGAAGGGGATAATGAAAAACTGTTTTTT. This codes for CASSLLEGDNEKLFF.

This chain's CDR3 is CASSSGLAGYYNEQFF. CDR3 in DNA: TGTGCCAGCAGCTCCGGACTAGCGGGGTATTACAATGAGCAGTTCTTC. This chain uses TRBV7-9 with TRBJ2-1; 12 bases are shared with TRBD2. CDR1 is SEHNR and CDR2 is FQNEAQ in the germline V gene (reference sequence). CDR3 length equals 16 residues. Unmatched junction bases numbered 5, after V lost 4 bases and J lost 4 bases.

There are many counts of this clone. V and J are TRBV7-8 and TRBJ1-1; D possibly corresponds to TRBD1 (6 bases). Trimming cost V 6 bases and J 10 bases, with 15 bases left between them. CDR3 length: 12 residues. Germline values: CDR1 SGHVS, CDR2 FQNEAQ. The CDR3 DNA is TGTGCCAGCAGGACGGTCAGGGGACGAGCTTTCTTT. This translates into CASRTVRGRAFF.

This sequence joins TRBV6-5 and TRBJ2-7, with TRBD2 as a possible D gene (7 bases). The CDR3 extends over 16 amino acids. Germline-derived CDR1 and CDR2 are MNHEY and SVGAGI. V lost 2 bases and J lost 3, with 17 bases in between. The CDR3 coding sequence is TGTGCCAGCAGTTACCAATCCCGGGGGGCTCTCTACGAGCAGTACTTC. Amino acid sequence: CASSYQSRGALYEQYF.

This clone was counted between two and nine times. CDR3 nucleotide sequence: TGTGCCAGCACCACAACAGGTCCCTATGGCTACACCTTC. It is translated as CASTTTGPYGYTF. V gene TRBV28 combines with J gene TRBJ1-2, with D possibly TRBD1 on 5 matching bases. Trimming took off 7 bases at V and 4 bases at J, with 13 bases between the two ends. The CDR3 sequence is 13 residues long. Germline-derived CDR1 and CDR2 are MDHEN and SYDVKM.

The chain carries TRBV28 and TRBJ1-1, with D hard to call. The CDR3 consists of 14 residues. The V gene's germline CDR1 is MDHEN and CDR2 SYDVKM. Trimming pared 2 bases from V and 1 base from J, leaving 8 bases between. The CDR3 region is CASSLVRRNTEAFF. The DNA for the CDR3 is TGTGCCAGCAGTTTAGTAAGGAGGAACACTGAAGCTTTCTTT.

CDR3: CAWNSGGSYNEQFF. The CDR3, as DNA: TGTGCCTGGAATTCTGGGGGCTCCTACAATGAGCAGTTCTTC. The rearrangement links TRBV30 to TRBJ2-1; possibly TRBD1 or TRBD2 for D (5 bases each). V was pared by 4 bases and J by 0 bases, with 10 bases between. The CDR3 extends over 14 amino acids. Germline CDR1 and CDR2: GTSNPN and SVGIG (reference sequence).

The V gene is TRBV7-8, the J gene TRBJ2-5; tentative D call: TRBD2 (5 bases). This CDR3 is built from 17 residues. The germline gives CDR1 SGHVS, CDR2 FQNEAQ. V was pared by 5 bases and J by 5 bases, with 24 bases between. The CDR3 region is CASSVGIQSHPVETQYF. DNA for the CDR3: TGTGCCAGCAGCGTCGGGATCCAATCTCACCCCGTCGAGACCCAGTACTTC.

The CDR3 sequence is CASGNRDTKGGEAFF. The CDR3 DNA sequence: TGTGCCAGCGGAAACCGGGACACTAAGGGAGGTGAAGCTTTCTTT. The chain has TRBV6-1 and TRBJ1-1, with a tentative D call TRBD1 (6 bases). The CDR3 sequence is 15 residues long. V dropped 8 bases and J dropped 7 bases, with 23 bases sitting between them. The germline V gene encodes CDR1 MNHNS and CDR2 SASEGT.

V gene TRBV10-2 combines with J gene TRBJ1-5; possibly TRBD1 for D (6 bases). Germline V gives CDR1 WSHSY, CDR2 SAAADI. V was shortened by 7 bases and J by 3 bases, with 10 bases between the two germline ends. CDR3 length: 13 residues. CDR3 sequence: CASNGQPNQPQHF. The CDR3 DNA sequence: TGCGCCAGCAATGGACAGCCCAATCAGCCCCAGCATTTT.

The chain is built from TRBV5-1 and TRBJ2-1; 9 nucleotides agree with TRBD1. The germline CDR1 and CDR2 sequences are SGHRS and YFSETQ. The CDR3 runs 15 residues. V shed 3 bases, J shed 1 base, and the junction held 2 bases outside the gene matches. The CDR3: CASSSGQGSYNEQFF. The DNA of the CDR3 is TGCGCCAGCAGCTCCGGACAGGGGTCCTACAATGAGCAGTTCTTC.

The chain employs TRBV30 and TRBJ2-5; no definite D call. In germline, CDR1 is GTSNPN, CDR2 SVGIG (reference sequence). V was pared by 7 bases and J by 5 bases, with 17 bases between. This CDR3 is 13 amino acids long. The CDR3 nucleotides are TGTGCCTTCGGGCGGCGGTCGAGGGAGACCCAGTACTTC. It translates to CAFGRRSRETQYF.